The 8 T cell receptor beta chains reported below all come from one sample, sequenced in a study of identical twins. MiXCR, applied by TCRdb to the 5' RACE reads, yields one record per CDR3 protein. The sample lists more than 200,000 distinct CDR3 sequences, over 13% seen once, with 7% to 9.5% in the top ten. The sequenced sample was memory (CD45RO+) T cells sorted from blood. These receptor sequences come from a woman younger than 35 in good health.

This clonotype appeared a few times. The chain joins TRBV7-6 to TRBJ2-5; 10 positions agree with TRBD1. The CDR3 loop spans 15 amino acids. The J segment lost 5 bases and the V segment lost 6 bases, leaving 9 bases of the junction unmatched. Per germline, CDR1 SGHVS and CDR2 FNYEAQ. In DNA, the CDR3 is TGTGCCAGCAGTGGATGGACAGGGGGAGGTGAGACCCAGTACTTC. As protein: CASSGWTGGGETQYF. Full variable domain (missing parts from reference TRBV7-6 and TRBJ2-5): GAGVSQSPRYKVTKRGQDVALRCDPISGHVSLYWYRQALGQGPEFLTYFNYEAQQDKSGLPNDRFSAERPEGSISTLTIQRTEQRDSAMYRCASSGWTGGGETQYFGPGTRLLVL.

In its sample, this clonotype was seen many times. The chain is built from TRBV3-1 and TRBJ1-5, with 8 bases that match TRBD1. The CDR3 is made up of 16 amino acids. V was clipped by 3 bases and J by 7 bases; unmatched bases: 11. Germline V CDR1 and CDR2: LGHDT, YNNKEL (reference sequence). In DNA, the CDR3 is TGTGCCAGCAGCCACCACGGTGGACAGGGTGTCCAGCCCCAGCATTTT. It is translated as CASSHHGGQGVQPQHF. Filled out from reference TRBV3-1 and TRBJ1-5, the complete variable domain reads DTAVSQTPKYLVTQMGNDKSIKCEQNLGHDTMYWYKQDSKKFLKIMFSYNNKELIINETVPNRFSPKSPDKAHLNLHINSLELGDSAVYFCASSHHGGQGVQPQHFGDGTRLSIL.

The rearrangement joins TRBV20-1 to TRBJ2-3; 11 bases agree with TRBD2. The CDR3 length is 14 residues. V was clipped by 3 bases and J by 6 bases; unmatched bases: 5. CDR1 and CDR2 (germline): DFQATT, SNEGSKA (reference sequence). The CDR3 protein is CSARASGRPDTQYF. In DNA, the CDR3 is TGCAGTGCTAGGGCTAGCGGGAGGCCCGATACGCAGTATTTT.

The chain is built from TRBV12-3 or TRBV12-4 and TRBJ1-2; no reliable D call. The CDR3 contains 14 residues. Deletions cut 3 bases from V and 0 bases from J, with 8 bases between. CDR3 protein: CASSFRLTNYGYTF. CDR3 DNA sequence: TGTGCCAGCAGTTTCCGGTTAACTAACTATGGCTACACCTTC.

J is TRBJ1-1 and V is TRBV12-3 or TRBV12-4; possibly TRBD1 for D (6 bases). The V gene lost 4 bases and the J gene lost 1 base, with 10 bases spanning the gap. CDR3 length equals 14 residues. CDR3 coding DNA: TGTGCCAGCAGTTCCGGACAGCAGAACACTGAAGCTTTCTTT. Amino acids: CASSSGQQNTEAFF.

The chain is built from TRBV11-2 and TRBJ2-5, with D possibly being TRBD1 (6 bases). This CDR3 contains 16 residues. The V end lost 5 bases, the J end lost 4 bases, and 20 bases lay between the germline ends. Germline lookup yields CDR1 SGHAT and CDR2 FQNNGV. CDR3 residues: CASSLRQGIGRETQYF. Here the CDR3 DNA reads TGTGCCAGCAGCCTAAGGCAGGGGATCGGTAGAGAGACCCAGTACTTC.

This clonotype appeared many times. This sequence joins TRBV9 and TRBJ2-7; D gene ambiguous. Looked up from germline, CDR1 is SGDLS and CDR2 is YYNGEE. The CDR3 covers 15 residues. Trimming removed 4 bases from V and 2 bases from J, with 16 bases in between. CDR3 sequence reads: CASSLTAAGPYEQYF. CDR3 nucleotides: TGTGCCAGCAGCCTGACGGCGGCCGGTCCCTACGAGCAGTACTTC.

This clonotype has more than one count but fewer than ten. The J gene is TRBJ2-7, the V gene TRBV6-5; D unresolved. This CDR3 spans 13 amino acids. The V gene lost 4 bases and the J gene lost 7 bases, with 14 bases spanning the gap. The V gene's germline CDR1 is MNHEY and CDR2 SVGAGI. CDR3 sequence reads: CASSWEGIGEQYF. CDR3 sequence (DNA): TGTGCCAGCAGTTGGGAAGGGATCGGGGAGCAGTACTTC.